The 26 T cell receptor beta chains presented below share a single source sample, sequenced in a study of Tregs in tolerant kidney transplant recipients. TCRdb's copy holds only in-frame clones and misses some; the assay was immunoSEQ multiplex PCR. The data show about 66,000 clones, roughly 92% seen once. The specimen comprised CD8+ T cells from blood, sampled before the transplant. The receptors derive from a human donor who received a combined kidney and bone marrow transplant.

The chain links TRBV7-2 to TRBJ2-1; 10 nucleotides agree with TRBD2. Germline trimming cut 5 bases from V and 5 bases from J; bases unmatched to any gene: 9. This CDR3 is built from 16 residues. The germline gives CDR1 SGHTA, CDR2 FQGNSA. Here the CDR3 reads CASSQWLAGVNNEQFF. CDR3 DNA: TGTGCCAGCAGCCAATGGCTAGCGGGAGTTAACAATGAGCAGTTCTTC.

This chain joins TRBV29-1 and TRBJ2-5, with 8 bases identical to TRBD2. The junction had 16 bases not matched to a gene; V was cut back by 7 bases and J by 3 bases. Germline loops: CDR1 SQVTM, CDR2 ANQGSEA. This CDR3 is 16 amino acids long. The CDR3 loop reads CSAPGAGGLPEETQYF. CDR3 coding DNA: TGCAGCGCCCCGGGGGCGGGAGGACTACCGGAAGAGACCCAGTACTTC.

V is TRBV5-4 and J is TRBJ2-3; the D is unclear. The CDR3 is 14 amino acids. In germline, CDR1 is SGHNT, CDR2 YYREEE (reference sequence). V was shortened by 1 base and J by 3 bases, with 9 bases between the two germline ends. CDR3 region: CASSLTGITDTQYF. The CDR3 DNA reads TGTGCCAGCAGCTTGACGGGTATAACAGATACGCAGTATTTT.

The chain uses TRBV12-5 and TRBJ2-3, with 14 bases matching TRBD2. CDR3 length: 17 residues. J lost 5 bases, V lost 7 bases, and 11 bases had no gene match. The germline CDR1 and CDR2 sequences are LGHNT and FRNRAP. The CDR3 bases are TGTGCTAGTGCCTTTGGGACTAGCGGGAGCGTGGGAGATACGCAGTATTTT. It codes for CASAFGTSGSVGDTQYF.

The V gene is TRBV5-6, the J gene TRBJ1-2; 7 bases match TRBD1. The CDR3 extends over 14 amino acids. The germline V gene encodes CDR1 SGHDT and CDR2 YYEEEE. J lost 8 bases, V lost 0 bases, and 7 bases had no gene match. The CDR3 DNA follows: TGTGCCAGCAGCTTGGCCGCAGGGGGAAGCGGCTACACCTTC. It is translated as CASSLAAGGSGYTF.

V usage is TRBV6-8 and J usage is TRBJ2-7; perhaps TRBD1 as D (7 bases). Germline V lookup: CDR1 MNHGY, CDR2 SAAAGT. The CDR3 loop spans 14 amino acids. V lost 10 bases and J 4 bases, leaving 20 bases between the germline ends. DNA for the CDR3: TGTGCCAAAGGGGGCGGGACAAGGCATTACGAGCAGTACTTC. It translates to CAKGGGTRHYEQYF.

The rearrangement links TRBV7-9 to TRBJ2-7, with a tentative D call TRBD1 (6 bases). Trimming took off 5 bases at V and 3 bases at J, with 20 bases between the two ends. The CDR3 runs to 16 residues. CDR1 and CDR2 (germline): SEHNR, FQNEAQ (reference sequence). The DNA of the CDR3 is TGTGCCAGCAGCACAGGCGCCGGGACAAAAAACTACGAGCAGTACTTC. Protein product: CASSTGAGTKNYEQYF.

A remark on this clone: The junction differs from germline at one of its ends, possibly a read error. The identical CDR3 is also encoded by other nucleotide sequences in the sample. The chain joins TRBV4-1 to TRBJ1-6, with a tentative D call TRBD1 (5 bases). The CDR3 has 17 amino acids. Germline CDR1 is MGHRA and CDR2 is YSYEKL. Written as DNA, the CDR3 is TGCGCCAGCAGCCACTGGGAGGGCAGGGCATATAATTCCCCCCTCCACTTT. Its translation is CASSHWEGRAYNSPLHF.

This chain links TRBV28 with TRBJ2-1; the match to TRBD2 covers 12 bases. Trimming took 4 bases from V and 8 from J; bases not matched to a gene: 15. Germline-derived CDR1 and CDR2 are MDHEN and SYDVKM. The CDR3 contains 18 residues. This CDR3 is CASSSLRQLAGGPHEQFF. CDR3 nucleotides: TGTGCCAGCAGTTCTCTCCGGCAGCTAGCGGGGGGGCCTCATGAGCAGTTCTTC.

The rearrangement joins TRBV21-1 to TRBJ1-5. TRBV21-1 is shown as a pseudogene. This CDR3 has 23 amino acids. The CDR3 DNA follows: TGTGCCAGCAGTATCCAGCGAGTGGAGATTCTGTGGGTCAACCACGAAAACAATCAGCCCCAGCATTTT. Protein product: CASSIQRVEILWVNHENNQPQHF.

This clone has just one count. The chain couples TRBV28 to TRBJ1-6; possibly TRBD1 for D (6 bases). V lost 1 base to trimming and J lost 2 bases, with 9 bases between them. This CDR3 has 16 residues. Per germline, CDR1 MDHEN and CDR2 SYDVKM. The CDR3 loop is CASSLFYRAYNSPLHF. CDR3 bases: TGTGCCAGCAGTTTATTCTACAGGGCCTATAATTCACCCCTCCACTTT.

The chain combines TRBV28 with TRBJ2-7; D not resolved. Germline V gene lookup returns CDR1 MDHEN and CDR2 SYDVKM. Deletions cut 5 bases from V and 2 bases from J, with 13 bases between. CDR3 length: 14 amino acids. The CDR3 nucleotides read TGTGCCAGCAGTCCACCCGCCCGGGCCTACGAGCAGTACTTC. Translating it yields CASSPPARAYEQYF.

V is TRBV29-1 and J is TRBJ1-1, with a weak D call TRBD1 (6 bases). This CDR3 region has 12 residues. In germline, CDR1 is SQVTM, CDR2 ANQGSEA. The germline V and J ends were trimmed by 4 bases and 9 bases, with 15 bases remaining between them. CDR3 sequence: CSVGRGGDQAFF. CDR3 bases: TGCAGCGTTGGGAGAGGGGGAGACCAAGCTTTCTTT.

The V call is TRBV5-1, the J call TRBJ1-1; TRBD1 is a possible D gene (5 bases). Per the germline V gene, CDR1 is SGHRS and CDR2 is YFSETQ. V lost 0 bases, J lost 1 base, and 13 bases lay in between. This CDR3 is built from 16 residues. Here the CDR3 reads CASSLEAGRQNTEAFF. In DNA form, the CDR3 reads TGCGCCAGCAGCTTGGAGGCAGGGCGGCAGAACACTGAAGCTTTCTTT.

The chain links TRBV15 to TRBJ2-1, with D perhaps TRBD1 (6 bases). This CDR3 is 15 amino acids long. Germline V gene sequence: CDR1 LNHNV, CDR2 YYDKDF (reference sequence). V was trimmed by 1 base and J by 5 bases, leaving 12 bases between them. This CDR3 is CATSRGQVYNNEQFF. The CDR3 bases are TGTGCCACCAGCAGAGGACAGGTTTACAACAATGAGCAGTTCTTC.

This chain connects TRBV15 to TRBJ2-7; 7 bases map to TRBD1. Trimming took 5 bases from V and 7 from J; bases not matched to a gene: 14. The length of the CDR3 is 15 residues. Germline loops: CDR1 LNHNV, CDR2 YYDKDF (reference sequence). CDR3 nucleotides: TGTGCCACCAGCCGCCTGAGTGGTACAGGGGTAGAGCAGTACTTC. Encoded protein: CATSRLSGTGVEQYF.

On this clone: Other nucleotide sequences from this sample produce the same CDR3. The chain combines TRBV4-1 with TRBJ1-1; D is perhaps TRBD1 (6 bases). V lost 6 bases and J 5 bases, leaving 16 bases between the germline ends. Germline-derived CDR1 and CDR2 are MGHRA and YSYEKL. The CDR3 length is 14 residues. The CDR3 DNA sequence: TGCGCCAGCAGTCAAAAGGGAGGGGGTACTGAAGCTTTCTTT. This encodes CASSQKGGGTEAFF.

In DNA form, the CDR3 reads TGTGCCAGCAGCCGTTCGACAGGTTCTCTTTACAATGAGCAGTTCTTC. Its protein is CASSRSTGSLYNEQFF. The chain uses TRBV5-6 and TRBJ2-1, with TRBD1 as a possible D gene (6 bases). From germline, CDR1 is SGHDT and CDR2 YYEEEE. Trimming took off 4 bases at V and 4 bases at J, with 18 bases between the two ends. The CDR3 totals 16 residues.

This chain connects TRBV4-3 to TRBJ2-7, with D perhaps matching TRBD1 (8 bases). V gave up 1 base and J gave up 0 bases, with 13 bases separating them. This CDR3 is 16 amino acids long. The germline gives CDR1 LGHNA, CDR2 YSLEER. CDR3 residues: CASSQGYRGGSYEQYF. CDR3 DNA: TGCGCCAGCAGCCAAGGATACAGGGGGGGCTCCTACGAGCAGTACTTC.

This chain connects TRBV9 to TRBJ2-3; D is unclear. Trimming cost V 2 bases and J 0 bases, with 10 bases left between them. CDR3 length equals 15 residues. Germline assignment: CDR1 SGDLS and CDR2 YYNGEE. CDR3 DNA sequence: TGTGCCAGCAGCGTTTTGAGCACTAGCACAGATACGCAGTATTTT. Protein product: CASSVLSTSTDTQYF.

The gene calls are TRBV5-4 and TRBJ1-2; 10 nucleotides line up with TRBD1. The CDR3 runs 14 residues. CDR1 SGHNT and CDR2 YYREEE come from the germline V gene (reference sequence). Germline trimming cut 3 bases from V and 5 bases from J; bases unmatched to any gene: 4. CDR3 bases: TGTGCCAGCAGCTCCGACAGGGGGCTATATGGCTACACCTTC. Translated, it gives CASSSDRGLYGYTF.

V usage is TRBV27 and J usage is TRBJ1-1; D is ambiguous. Germline lookup yields CDR1 MNHEY and CDR2 SMNVEV (reference sequence). The CDR3 totals 14 residues. Trimming left V 7 bases short and J 10 bases short, with 22 bases between. The chain's CDR3 is CASIPPRWPLVAFF. In DNA, the CDR3 is TGTGCCAGCATCCCTCCCCGCTGGCCCCTAGTAGCTTTCTTT.

This chain links TRBV4-1 with TRBJ2-1, with 13 bases aligning to TRBD2. Germline V gene sequence: CDR1 MGHRA, CDR2 YSYEKL. The CDR3 loop spans 19 amino acids. V lost 0 bases and J lost 7; bases outside the gene matches: 12. The CDR3: CASSQERGTSGALWNEQFF. CDR3 DNA sequence: TGCGCCAGCAGCCAAGAGAGGGGGACTAGCGGGGCCCTTTGGAATGAGCAGTTCTTC.

The rearrangement joins TRBV5-6 to TRBJ2-1; D remains ambiguous. V dropped 1 base and J dropped 9 bases, with 5 bases sitting between them. The CDR3 length is 11 residues. Per the germline V gene, CDR1 is SGHDT and CDR2 is YYEEEE. The CDR3 loop is CASSLLGEQFF. As DNA, the CDR3 is TGTGCCAGCAGCTTGCTAGGTGAGCAGTTCTTC.

The chain is built from TRBV5-4 and TRBJ2-5; the D gene is possibly TRBD2 (5 bases). Looked up from germline, CDR1 is SGHNT and CDR2 is YYREEE (reference sequence). The CDR3 runs 15 residues. The V and J ends lost 1 base and 1 base respectively, with 11 bases between them. The CDR3 bases are TGTGCCAGCAGCTTGTACGGCGGGCTCCAAGAGACCCAGTACTTC. This translates into CASSLYGGLQETQYF.

The CDR3 nucleotides read TGTGCCTGGAGGCCGGACAGGGTCTACGAGCAGTACTTC. Its translation: CAWRPDRVYEQYF. This chain uses TRBV30 with TRBJ2-7, with 8 bases lining up with TRBD1. CDR1 and CDR2 from the germline V gene are GTSNPN and SVGIG (reference sequence). This CDR3 is 13 amino acids long. The V gene end was trimmed by 3 bases and the J gene end by 3 bases; junction bases not matched to a gene: 4.